This TCR beta chain was obtained from a study of identical twins. The table lists this clonotype with a few counts. The antigen is unknown. Study-wide results and caveats: Some out-of-frame alpha sequences were shared by twins, and these showed excess low generation probability.

A template switching step contributed a universal primer site, while unique molecular identifiers were present in the cDNA. TCRdb fed the 5' RACE reads into MiXCR, producing one record per CDR3 protein. The repertoire holds a few hundred thousand distinct CDR3 sequences, with 9.5% to 10% as singletons. The same data also went into a second study, on yellow fever vaccine responses in identical twins.

Sequences were obtained from PBMCs. The sequence derives from a young woman in good health.

The CDR3 DNA sequence: TGTGCCAGCTCAATCACTAGCGGGGGCGCTTACGAGCAGTACTTC. As protein: CASSITSGGAYEQYF. The genes are TRBV18 and TRBJ2-7; 11 nucleotides agree with TRBD2. V was pared by 5 bases and J by 4 bases, with 7 bases of the junction left unmatched. The CDR3 extends over 15 amino acids. The germline gives CDR1 KGHSH, CDR2 LQKENI.